The entry that follows covers one T cell receptor beta chain sequence. Its antigen remains undetermined. Base qualities are not at hand, and no much larger clone is one base apart. Donors were healthy HIV-negative adults with no recently reported acute infections or vaccinations. Every donor was a Caucasian adult residing in Nashville, Tennessee, USA. In the unsorted samples, tens of millions of PBMCs were counted, and genomic DNA was extracted using the QIAamp DNA Blood Mini kit. After blood collection by leukapheresis, PBMCs were isolated using Ficoll-Histopaque density gradient centrifugation and then cryopreserved in the vapor phase of liquid nitrogen. Looking up the germline V gene yields CDR1 SGHTA and CDR2 FQGNSA. The CDR3 holds 13 amino acids from the cysteine to the phenylalanine. Just the 39-base CDR3 DNA is kept, in frame starting at base 1. Trimming removed 5 bases from V and 4 bases from J, leaving 11 bases between the germline ends.

The data originate from a study of shared clonotypes between healthy human individuals (dated by TCRdb to 2018 to 2020). As for the study more broadly: Two women and three men aged 18 to 49 years were included in the cohort. The study deeply sequenced blood TCR repertoires of five healthy adults to estimate repertoire size and the extent of clonotype sharing between individuals. Libraries were prepared and TCR repertoires were sequenced by different laboratories using diverse techniques, in order to increase sequencing depth and limit assay-specific biases. Each donor's leukapheresis produced roughly between roughly 0.85 and 9 billion PBMCs. The full study reports these points: Pairwise subsampling led to the expectation that sequencing depth would affect the degree of clonotype sharing among donors. The small number of donors limited the genetic and exposure-history diversity represented. Sampling was limited to blood, and TCR repertoires in tissue likely differ from TCR repertoires in blood.

TCR CDR3 regions were amplified from genomic DNA by multiplex PCR using the deep immunoSEQ assay. Genomic DNA extracted from each cell subset was distributed evenly over all wells of several immunoSEQ 96-well plates, and each plate served as one replicate. For unsorted PBMC, around 330 ng genomic DNA, equal to 25,000 to 35,000 T cell genomes, was loaded into each replicate PCR. Ten immunoSEQ deep assay plates were used to sequence unsorted PBMC genomic DNA. Purified libraries were quantified with a Qubit 3.0 fluorometer, sized on a Bioanalyzer 2100, and re-quantified with the KAPA Library Quantification kit. Each immunoSEQ 96-well plate was sequenced on its own single-read 150-cycle Illumina NextSeq 550 flow cell. In the source study's methods: Because only junctional sequences without quality scores were contained in the immunoSEQ output, filtering matching that applied to full-length reads could not be performed. Sequences were annotated with PyIR, a Python wrapper for IgBLAST v1.9, and V/J genes and CDR3 were assigned using IMGT germline references. Reads were filtered out if the reads had weak V/J assignments (E-value above 1e-6), no CDR3, stop codons, out-of-frame junctions, or ambiguous translated residues. A V3J clonotype was defined by an identical inferred V gene, J gene, and CDR3 amino acid sequence. Percentage overlap between repertoires was computed as shared unique clonotypes divided by the size of the smaller repertoire. RTK rarefaction, the Chao1 estimator, and Recon v2.1 estimates of unobserved clonotypes were used to assess repertoire richness. TCRdb obtained this table from immuneACCESS and retained in-frame rearrangements with V and J assigned. These tables miss some clones; where compared with another copy, unresolved V genes account for less than half of the shortfall, and the remainder is unexplained. Clone size and the V and J calls come from that table; the DNA yielded D and trimming. The sample table records approximately 500,000 clones; 60% to 85% of these occur just once. Around 13% of the sample rests with the top ten.

This TCR was recovered from a woman aged 40 to 50 in good health. Some clones in this sample may be carry-over from other donors' samples. Material: PBMCs. Recombination connected TRBV7-2 to TRBJ2-5, with a tentative D gene TRBD1 over 6 matching bases. The CDR3 region: CASSLLRGETQYF. At the DNA level, the sequence is TGTGCCAGCAGCCTCCTCAGGGGAGAGACCCAGTACTTC.